The 7 T cell receptor beta chains below were found in one sample sequenced in a study of CD8+CD57+ T cells in acquired aplastic anemia. Patients chosen for sequencing had CD8+CD57+ cells that had expanded, as shown by flow cytometry. Investigators profiled TCR beta VDJ and CDR3 from genomic DNA template. Using its own MiXCR run on the reads, TCRdb lists one record per CDR3 protein. The sample holds a few hundred thousand distinct CDR3 sequences, about 80% seen once. The source material was sorted CD4+, CD8+, or CD8+CD57+ T cells (not recorded which) from PBMCs. These receptors were taken from a human donor with aplastic anemia.

V and J are TRBV27 and TRBJ1-5; D uncertain. V was cut by 2 bases and J by 7 bases, with 9 bases left in between. Germline V CDR1 and CDR2: MNHEY, SMNVEV (reference sequence). CDR3 length equals 13 residues. The CDR3 sequence: CASSLTNVQPQHF. The CDR3 nucleotides read TGTGCCAGCAGTTTAACGAACGTACAGCCCCAGCATTTT.

This clonotype occurred once. One end of the junction varies from germline; a read error may be responsible. This rearrangement joins TRBV9 to TRBJ2-3, with D maybe TRBD2 (5 bases). This CDR3 spans 13 amino acids. CDR1 SGDLS and CDR2 YYNGEE come from the germline V gene. The CDR3 loop reads CASGGAGTNPQFF. The CDR3 DNA reads as TGTGCCAGCGGAGGAGCTGGCACCAATCCGCAGTTTTTT.

Points on this clonotype: One end of the junction varies from germline; a read error may be responsible. This chain uses TRBV2 with TRBJ2-2; 7 bases line up with TRBD1. Germline loops: CDR1 SNHLY, CDR2 FYNNEI. The CDR3 contains 14 residues. CDR3 sequence: CASRVTGIAGQLFF. CDR3 nucleotide sequence: TGTGCCAGCAGGGTGACAGGGATAGCCGGGCAGCTGTTTTTT. Variable domain in full (rest from reference TRBV2 and TRBJ2-2): EPEVTQTPSHQVTQMGQEVILRCVPISNHLYFYWYRQILGQKVEFLVSFYNNEISEKSEIFDDQFSVERPDGSNFTLKIRSTKLEDSAMYFCASRVTGIAGQLFFGEGSRLTVL.

The V gene is TRBV20-1, the J gene TRBJ1-2, with D uncertain. There are 12 residues in the CDR3. V lost 3 bases and J lost 8, with 13 bases in between. The germline V gene encodes CDR1 DFQATT and CDR2 SNEGSKA (reference sequence). The CDR3 loop is CSARSSSGGYTF. Written as DNA, the CDR3 is TGCAGTGCTAGGTCTTCGAGTGGGGGCTACACCTTC.

Only a few counts were recorded for this clonotype. V and J are TRBV10-3 and TRBJ2-1, with a weak D call TRBD2 (5 bases). The V end was cut by 6 bases, the J end by 5 bases, with 17 bases between. Germline V lookup: CDR1 ENHRY, CDR2 SYGVKD. The CDR3 has 15 residues. The CDR3 DNA reads TGTGCCATCAGCGAAGCTGAGGGTCTGGACAATGAGCAGTTCTTC. Translated: CAISEAEGLDNEQFF.

V gene TRBV7-8 combines with J gene TRBJ2-3, with D uncertain. The CDR3 consists of 14 residues. The V end lost 0 bases, the J end lost 9 bases, and 13 bases lay between the germline ends. Germline CDR1 SGHVS, CDR2 FQNEAQ. As DNA, the CDR3 is TGTGCCAGCAGCTTAGCGGGTAGCTACGAGACGCAGTATTTT. It codes for CASSLAGSYETQYF.

As to this clonotype: A read error may produce the germline difference seen at one junction end. The chain recombines TRBV11-3 with TRBJ2-5, with no clear D. The CDR3 contains 14 residues. The germline V gene encodes CDR1 SGHNT and CDR2 YENEEA. The CDR3 nucleotides read TGTGCCACCAGCTTAGACCTCGCAGAAGAGACCCAGTACTTC. It translates to CATSLDLAEETQYF.